The 10 T cell receptor beta chains presented below share a single source sample, sequenced in a study of blood T cell repertoires in COVID-19. Profiling relied on immunoSEQ multiplex PCR, and the TCRdb table lists in-frame clones only, not all of them. The table shows under 500,000 clones, with 70% to 90% occurring only once. Material for sequencing was PBMCs or T cells enriched from blood (not recorded which). These receptors all come from a young woman with acute COVID-19.

The chain uses TRBV19 and TRBJ2-7; D might be TRBD1 (5 bases). The CDR3 length is 17 residues. Germline CDR1 LNHDA, CDR2 SQIVND (reference sequence). Trimming shortened V by 8 bases and J by 3 bases, and 26 bases separated the two germline ends. The CDR3 bases are TGTGCCAGTTCGCCAACTTACAGGAAACCTGTAAACTACGAGCAGTACTTC. Protein sequence: CASSPTYRKPVNYEQYF.

The chain recombines TRBV5-5 with TRBJ1-3, with 7 bases aligning to TRBD1. The V gene's germline CDR1 is SGHKS and CDR2 YYEKEE (reference sequence). Losses at the gene ends were 4 bases for V and 2 bases for J; bases not matched to a gene: 3. This CDR3 comprises 14 residues. The CDR3 protein is CASSRGQTGNTIYF. The CDR3 DNA is TGTGCCAGCAGCAGGGGACAGACTGGAAACACCATATATTTT. The full variable domain, in which reference TRBV5-5 and TRBJ1-3 provide the parts outside the CDR3, is DAGVTQSPTHLIKTRGQQVTLRCSPISGHKSVSWYQQVLGQGPQFIFQYYEKEERGRGNFPDRFSARQFPNYSSELNVNALLLGDSALYLCASSRGQTGNTIYFGEGSWLTVV.

The chain employs TRBV19 and TRBJ1-5; D gene unclear. Germline CDR1 and CDR2: LNHDA and SQIVND (reference sequence). V shed 6 bases and J shed 0 bases, with 6 bases lying between them. The CDR3 contains 13 residues. CDR3 amino acids: CASRSLSNQPQHF. The CDR3 DNA reads TGTGCCAGTAGGAGCCTTAGCAATCAGCCCCAGCATTTT.

The genes are TRBV5-6 and TRBJ1-3; 7 bases are shared with TRBD1. The CDR3 sequence is 18 residues long. J gave up 0 bases and V 4 bases, and 13 bases lay outside the gene matches. Germline values: CDR1 SGHDT, CDR2 YYEEEE. Here the CDR3 reads CASSHGTAQLTSGNTIYF. CDR3 in DNA: TGTGCCAGCAGCCACGGGACAGCCCAGCTCACCTCTGGAAACACCATATATTTT. Using reference TRBV5-6 and TRBJ1-3 for the parts outside the CDR3, the full variable domain is DAGVTQSPTHLIKTRGQQVTLRCSPKSGHDTVSWYQQALGQGPQFIFQYYEEEERQRGNFPDRFSGHQFPNYSSELNVNALLLGDSALYLCASSHGTAQLTSGNTIYFGEGSWLTVV.

This clone was detected only a few times. The chain joins TRBV5-4 to TRBJ2-3, with D possibly TRBD2 on 6 matching bases. V was pared by 4 bases and J by 4 bases, with 25 bases between. Per the germline V gene, CDR1 is SGHNT and CDR2 is YYREEE (reference sequence). CDR3 length: 18 amino acids. This CDR3 is CASSGGKLGREAPDTQYF. As DNA, the CDR3 is TGTGCCAGCAGCGGAGGGAAATTGGGCAGGGAGGCCCCAGATACGCAGTATTTT.

This clone was seen more than once but under ten times. The V gene is TRBV2, the J gene TRBJ2-6, with D possibly TRBD2 on 6 matching bases. This CDR3 spans 19 amino acids. Trimming shortened V by 6 bases and J by 3 bases, and 24 bases separated the two germline ends. Looked up from germline, CDR1 is SNHLY and CDR2 is FYNNEI. CDR3 coding DNA: TGTGCCAGCAGCGCGGATTGGGGGGTGACCTTACGTGGGGCCAACGTCCTGACTTTC. This codes for CASSADWGVTLRGANVLTF. Looking up the rest from reference TRBV2 and TRBJ2-6 gives the full variable domain: EPEVTQTPSHQVTQMGQEVILRCVPISNHLYFYWYRQILGQKVEFLVSFYNNEISEKSEIFDDQFSVERPDGSNFTLKIRSTKLEDSAMYFCASSADWGVTLRGANVLTFGAGSRLTVL.

The CDR3 loop is CASSPGPGLAYEQYF. DNA of the CDR3: TGTGCCAGCTCACCGGGCCCGGGACTAGCCTACGAGCAGTACTTC. The chain is built from TRBV18 and TRBJ2-7, with 8 bases lining up with TRBD2. The CDR3 is made up of 15 amino acids. Germline CDR1 is KGHSH and CDR2 is LQKENI. V was pared by 3 bases and J by 2 bases, with 6 bases of the junction left unmatched.

The genes are TRBV7-2 and TRBJ1-3, with 7 nucleotides matching TRBD1. Per germline, CDR1 SGHTA and CDR2 FQGNSA. Germline trimming cut 7 bases from V and 4 bases from J; bases unmatched to any gene: 7. CDR3 length equals 14 residues. In DNA form, the CDR3 reads TGTGCCAGCAAGCGAGGGGGCGTCGGAAACACCATATATTTT. Its translation is CASKRGGVGNTIYF.

This chain connects TRBV19 to TRBJ1-1, with D hard to call. The CDR3 runs 13 residues. Between the trimmed V and J ends, which lost 4 bases and 1 base, there was a span of 7 bases. Germline CDR1 is LNHDA and CDR2 is SQIVND (reference sequence). CDR3 nucleotides: TGTGCCAGTAGTAAAACACCGAACACTGAAGCTTTCTTT. It yields the protein CASSKTPNTEAFF.

The chain uses TRBV18 and TRBJ1-2, with D maybe TRBD1 (5 bases). Germline V lookup: CDR1 KGHSH, CDR2 LQKENI. The CDR3 is 14 amino acids. With 2 bases removed from V and 4 bases from J, the gap between germline ends came to 11 bases. The CDR3 spells CASSPEEGFYGYTF. The CDR3 DNA is TGTGCCAGCTCACCAGAGGAGGGGTTCTATGGCTACACCTTC.